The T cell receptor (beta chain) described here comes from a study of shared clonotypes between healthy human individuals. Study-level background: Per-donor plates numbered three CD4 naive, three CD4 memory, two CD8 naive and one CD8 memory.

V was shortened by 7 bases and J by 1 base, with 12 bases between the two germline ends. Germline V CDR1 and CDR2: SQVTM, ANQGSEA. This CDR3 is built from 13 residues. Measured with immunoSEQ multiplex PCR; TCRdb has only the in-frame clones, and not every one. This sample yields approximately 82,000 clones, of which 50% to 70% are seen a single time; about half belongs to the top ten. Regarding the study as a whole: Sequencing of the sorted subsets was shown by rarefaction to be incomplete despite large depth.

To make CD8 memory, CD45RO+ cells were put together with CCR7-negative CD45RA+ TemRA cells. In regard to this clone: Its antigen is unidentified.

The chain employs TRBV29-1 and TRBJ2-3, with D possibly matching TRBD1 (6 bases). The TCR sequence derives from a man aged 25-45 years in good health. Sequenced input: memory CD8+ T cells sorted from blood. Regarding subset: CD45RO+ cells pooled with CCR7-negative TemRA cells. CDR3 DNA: TGCAGCGCCGAAGGGGGAGGCACAGATACGCAGTATTTT. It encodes CSAEGGGTDTQYF.